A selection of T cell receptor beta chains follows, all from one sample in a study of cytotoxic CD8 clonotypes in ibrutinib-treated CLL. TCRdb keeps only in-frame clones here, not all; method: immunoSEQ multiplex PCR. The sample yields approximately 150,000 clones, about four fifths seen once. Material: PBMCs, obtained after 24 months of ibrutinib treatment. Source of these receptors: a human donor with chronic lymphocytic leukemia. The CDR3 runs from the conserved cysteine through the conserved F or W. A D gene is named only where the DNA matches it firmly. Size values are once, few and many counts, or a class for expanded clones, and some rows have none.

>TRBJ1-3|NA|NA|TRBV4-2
CASSPPGYNSGNTIYF
TGTGCCAGCAGCCCCCCAGGATACAACTCTGGAAACACCATATATTTT
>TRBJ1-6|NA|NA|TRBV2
CASSESGGNSPLHF
TGTGCCAGCAGTGAAAGCGGAGGGAATTCACCCCTCCACTTT
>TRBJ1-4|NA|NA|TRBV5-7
CASSLGGADEKLFF
TGTGCCAGCAGCTTGGGAGGGGCAGATGAAAAACTGTTTTTT
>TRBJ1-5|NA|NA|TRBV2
CASSGYGYSNQPQHF
TGTGCCAGCAGTGGATACGGATATAGCAATCAGCCCCAGCATTTT
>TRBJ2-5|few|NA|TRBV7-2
CASKTGRSVQETQYF
TGTGCCAGCAAGACCGGACGGTCGGTCCAAGAGACCCAGTACTTC
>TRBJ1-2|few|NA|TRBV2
CASPGYYGYTF
TGTGCCAGCCCAGGGTACTATGGCTACACCTTC
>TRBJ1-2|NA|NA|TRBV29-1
CSVDPTGNYGYTF
TGCAGCGTTGACCCGACGGGTAACTATGGCTACACCTTC
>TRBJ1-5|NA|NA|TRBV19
CASSIVFTRNQPQHF
TGTGCCAGTAGTATAGTGTTTACGAGGAATCAGCCCCAGCATTTT
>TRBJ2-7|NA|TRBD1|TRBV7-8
CASSEGGTGSIEQYF
TGTGCCAGCAGCGAAGGAGGGACAGGGTCGATCGAGCAGTACTTC
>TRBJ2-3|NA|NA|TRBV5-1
CASSLVGTTDTQYF
TGCGCCAGCAGCTTGGTGGGGACCACAGATACGCAGTATTTT
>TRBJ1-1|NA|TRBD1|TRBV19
CASSIGGHSGQRMNTEAFF
TGTGCCAGTAGCATCGGAGGCCATTCGGGACAGAGAATGAACACTGAAGCTTTCTTT
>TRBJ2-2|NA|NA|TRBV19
CASSSQGQRTGELFF
TGTGCCAGTTCGAGCCAAGGACAGAGAACCGGGGAGCTGTTTTTT
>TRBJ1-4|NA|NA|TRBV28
CASGYSEKLFF
TGTGCCAGCGGTTACTCCGAAAAACTGTTTTTT
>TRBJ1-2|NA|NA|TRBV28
CASTVTGGLTNYGYTF
TGTGCCAGCACCGTGACTGGGGGATTAACTAACTATGGCTACACCTTC
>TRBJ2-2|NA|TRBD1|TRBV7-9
CASSKTQGANTGELFF
TGTGCCAGCAGCAAAACGCAGGGGGCGAACACCGGGGAGCTGTTTTTT
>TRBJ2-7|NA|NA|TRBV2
CASSVKGGEQYF
TGTGCCAGCAGTGTCAAGGGGGGTGAGCAGTACTTC
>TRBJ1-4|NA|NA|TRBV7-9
CASSFGEKLFF
TGTGCCAGCAGCTTCGGGGAAAAACTGTTTTTT
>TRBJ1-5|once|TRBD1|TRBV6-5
CASKTGQGTNQPQHF
TGTGCCAGCAAAACCGGACAGGGGACCAATCAGCCCCAGCATTTT
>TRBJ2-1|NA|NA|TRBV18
CASSPAGAFINEQFF
TGTGCCAGCTCACCTGCGGGGGCGTTTATCAATGAGCAGTTCTTC
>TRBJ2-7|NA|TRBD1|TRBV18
CASSTGQGAYEQYF
TGTGCCAGCTCAACGGGACAGGGGGCCTACGAGCAGTACTTC
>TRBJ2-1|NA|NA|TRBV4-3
CASSHKADSYNEQFF
TGCGCCAGCAGCCATAAAGCGGACTCCTACAATGAGCAGTTCTTC
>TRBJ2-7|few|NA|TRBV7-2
CASSLSSYEQYF
TGTGCCAGCAGCTTATCCAGCTACGAGCAGTACTTC
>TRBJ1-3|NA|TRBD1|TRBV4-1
CASQGVGNTIYF
TGCGCCAGTCAGGGGGTCGGAAACACCATATATTTT
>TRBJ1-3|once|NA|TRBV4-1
CASSQAGPLSGNTIYF
TGCGCCAGCAGCCAGGCGGGACCGCTCTCTGGAAACACCATATATTTT
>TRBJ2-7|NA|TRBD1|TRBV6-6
CASRKTGSVDEQYF
TGTGCCAGCAGAAAGACAGGGTCGGTGGACGAGCAGTACTTC
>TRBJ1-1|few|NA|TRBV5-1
CASSQSSTANTEAFF
TGCGCCAGCAGCCAGTCCTCGACAGCGAACACTGAAGCTTTCTTT
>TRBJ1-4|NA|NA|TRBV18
CASSAGVNEKLFF
TGTGCCAGCTCGGCCGGGGTTAATGAAAAACTGTTTTTT
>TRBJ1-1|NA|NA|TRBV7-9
CASSERGFRVTEAFF
TGTGCCAGCAGCGAAAGGGGGTTTCGAGTAACTGAAGCTTTCTTT
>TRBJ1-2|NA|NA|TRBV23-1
CARTREGTYGYTF
TGCGCCAGAACTAGGGAGGGGACCTATGGCTACACCTTC
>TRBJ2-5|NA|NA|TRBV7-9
CASSPGGGGTETQYF
TGTGCCAGCAGTCCAGGCGGCGGGGGCACAGAGACCCAGTACTTC
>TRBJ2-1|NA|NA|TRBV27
CASSLSYRAGEQFF
TGTGCCAGCAGTTTATCATACAGGGCGGGGGAGCAGTTCTTC
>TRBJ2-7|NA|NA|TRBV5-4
CASSFPGTYEQYF
TGTGCCAGCAGCTTCCCAGGAACGTACGAGCAGTACTTC
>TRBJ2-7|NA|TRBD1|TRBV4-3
CASSQDWTGPYGEQYF
TGCGCCAGCAGCCAAGATTGGACAGGGCCATACGGGGAGCAGTACTTC
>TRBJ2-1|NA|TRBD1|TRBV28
CASSLWGQERGNEQFF
TGTGCCAGCAGTTTATGGGGACAGGAGAGGGGGAATGAGCAGTTCTTC
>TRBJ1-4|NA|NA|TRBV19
CASSLLGKATNEKLFF
TGTGCCAGTAGTCTTCTCGGTAAAGCAACTAATGAAAAACTGTTTTTT
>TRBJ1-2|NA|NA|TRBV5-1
CASSEGGYGYTF
TGCGCCAGCAGCGAGGGAGGGTATGGCTACACCTTC
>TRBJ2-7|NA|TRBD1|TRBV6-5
CASSYGTGTYEQYF
TGTGCCAGCAGTTACGGGACAGGGACCTACGAGCAGTACTTC
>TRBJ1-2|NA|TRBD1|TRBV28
CASSPQGAPYGYTF
TGTGCCAGCAGTCCTCAGGGGGCGCCGTATGGCTACACCTTC
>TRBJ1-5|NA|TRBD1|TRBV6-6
CASSLTGEQPQHF
TGTGCCAGCAGCCTGACAGGGGAACAGCCCCAGCATTTT
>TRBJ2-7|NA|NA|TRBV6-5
CASSPDSRTYEQYF
TGTGCCAGCAGCCCAGACAGCCGCACCTACGAGCAGTACTTC
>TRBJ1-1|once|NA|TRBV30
CAWSVQGRVPGAFF
TGTGCCTGGAGTGTACAGGGAAGGGTTCCCGGAGCTTTCTTT
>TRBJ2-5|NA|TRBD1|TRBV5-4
CASSLQGAWETQYF
TGTGCCAGCAGCTTACAGGGGGCGTGGGAGACCCAGTACTTC
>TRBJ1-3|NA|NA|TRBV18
CASSPPGENTIYF
TGTGCCAGCTCACCACCGGGGGAGAACACCATATATTTT
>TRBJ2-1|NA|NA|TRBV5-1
CASSLDGFSSYNEQFF
TGCGCCAGCAGCTTGGACGGCTTCTCCTCCTACAATGAGCAGTTCTTC
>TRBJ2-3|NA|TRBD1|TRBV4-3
CASSLLTGGGGTDTQYF
TGCGCCAGCAGCCTTTTAACAGGGGGCGGTGGCACAGATACGCAGTATTTT
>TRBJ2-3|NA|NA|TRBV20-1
CSATTTLTQYF
TGCAGTGCCACGACAACCCTTACGCAGTATTTT
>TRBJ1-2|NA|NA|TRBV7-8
CASSPRDGYGYTF
TGTGCCAGCAGCCCGAGGGACGGCTATGGCTACACCTTC
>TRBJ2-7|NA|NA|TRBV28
CASSPLKYEQYF
TGTGCCAGCAGTCCACTGAAATACGAGCAGTACTTC
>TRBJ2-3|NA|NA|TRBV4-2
CASSHNRDIRKQYF
TGTGCCAGCAGCCACAACCGGGACATCCGAAAGCAGTATTTT
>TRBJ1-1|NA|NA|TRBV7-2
CASSLLRETEAFF
TGTGCCAGCAGCCTCTTGAGGGAGACTGAAGCTTTCTTT
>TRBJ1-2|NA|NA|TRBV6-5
CASSYGGLANYGYTF
TGTGCCAGCAGTTATGGTGGGCTAGCTAACTATGGCTACACCTTC
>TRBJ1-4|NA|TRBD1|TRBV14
CASSQEPLTGWRSNEKLFF
TGTGCCAGCAGCCAAGAACCTCTGACAGGGTGGAGATCTAATGAAAAACTGTTTTTT
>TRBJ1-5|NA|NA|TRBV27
CASRNQGDWNGPQHF
TGTGCCAGCAGAAATCAGGGAGATTGGAATGGGCCCCAGCATTTT